These T cell receptor beta chains were read from a single sample in a study of identical twins. TCRdb called the 5' RACE reads again in MiXCR, with one record for every CDR3 protein. The sample has 200,000 or so distinct CDR3 sequences, less than 20% seen once. These data were likewise used in another study, on T cells expressing NK-cell markers.

The material sequenced was CD8+ T cells sorted from blood. The origin of the receptors is a woman aged 18-30 years in good health. Each CDR3 is given without its conserved first and last residue. The order of the fields is V gene, J gene, clone size, CDR3 protein. Expanded clones get a size class; other rows say once, few or many, or leave the size out.

>TRBV15|TRBJ2-2|NA
ATSSGVGELF
>TRBV20-1|TRBJ2-2|few
SASGTGWGTGELF
>TRBV20-1|TRBJ2-1|few
SVLAENFYNEQF
>TRBV5-1|TRBJ2-1|NA
ASSFGLAGGTGPGYNEQF
>TRBV3-1|TRBJ1-1|few
ASSQAMSPEAF
>TRBV18|TRBJ2-2|NA
ASSPKTEGQILPNTGELF
>TRBV4-2|TRBJ2-7|many
ASSGGFYEQY
>TRBV7-2|TRBJ2-7|NA
ASRPTGLAGVHEQY
>TRBV9|TRBJ2-1|NA
ASSVDPGSSYNEQF
>TRBV20-1|TRBJ2-7|few
SARDRKELGPYEQY
>TRBV7-9|TRBJ2-1|few
AGSPGNEQF
>TRBV27|TRBJ2-1|few
ASSLSGFGREFYNEQF
>TRBV13|TRBJ2-5|NA
ASSYQTVNQETQY
>TRBV12-3/TRBV12-4|TRBJ2-1|NA
ASSPPGTAYNEQF
>TRBV5-1|TRBJ2-7|NA
ASSSWTASNYEQY
>TRBV12-3/TRBV12-4|TRBJ1-2|few
ASSFSYGYT
>TRBV7-9|TRBJ1-1|few
ASSRGRYRMNTEAF
>TRBV27|TRBJ2-7|NA
ASSDSALVYEQY
>TRBV24-1|TRBJ2-2|many
ATSVSTGELF
>TRBV10-3|TRBJ2-3|few
AISEVGGDSTDTQY
>TRBV29-1|TRBJ2-1|many
SVDRAASGYSYNEQF
>TRBV6-6|TRBJ2-7|NA
ASGLGDYEQY
>TRBV7-9|TRBJ2-7|NA
ASSQSGTEGASY
>TRBV5-5|TRBJ2-3|few
ASSLMAADTQY
>TRBV7-9|TRBJ2-1|many
ASSLARRDGEQF
>TRBV7-9|TRBJ2-1|few
ASSPRGQQHNEQF
>TRBV12-3/TRBV12-4|TRBJ2-7|NA
ASSFSRAHEQY
>TRBV18|TRBJ2-1|NA
ASSPTLGLASWDEQF
>TRBV25-1|TRBJ1-3|NA
ATQGRGPGNTIY
>TRBV4-1|TRBJ2-1|NA
ASSQPGTVLYNEQF
>TRBV15|TRBJ2-2|NA
ATSRETVPSDTGELF
>TRBV7-6|TRBJ2-3|few
ASSLVSPRDGTDTQY
>TRBV6-5|TRBJ1-5|NA
ASGQGYQPQH
>TRBV10-1|TRBJ1-1|NA
ASSEGRRNTEAF